This entry lists 25 T cell receptor beta chains sequenced from one sample in a study of blood T cells in healthy people across ages. A second PCR of 7 to 11 cycles used a sample-barcoded 5' primer and a J-beta primer mix. TCRdb ran MiXCR on the 5' RACE reads and lists one entry per CDR3 protein. The sample records about 1.1 million distinct CDR3 sequences, about two fifths being singletons. Sequencing input: blood. The receptor source for this set is a man between 18 and 29 years old in good health.

This chain links TRBV12-3 or TRBV12-4 with TRBJ1-4, with D unclear. Trimming left V 6 bases short and J 7 bases short, with 9 bases between. The CDR3 has 12 residues. The CDR3 region has the DNA TGTGCCAGCAGGGCCGTGGGTGAAAAACTGTTTTTT. Translating it yields CASRAVGEKLFF.

The chain combines TRBV25-1 with TRBJ2-1; D tentatively reads TRBD1 or TRBD2 (5 bases each). CDR3 length: 16 amino acids. Per germline, CDR1 MGHDK and CDR2 SYGVNS. V was cut by 3 bases and J by 3 bases, with 15 bases left in between. The CDR3 bases are TGTGCCAGCAGTGACCCGGGGCCTGGGGGCTACAATGAGCAGTTCTTC. Translated: CASSDPGPGGYNEQFF. Full variable domain (missing parts from reference TRBV25-1 and TRBJ2-1): EADIYQTPRYLVIGTGKKITLECSQTMGHDKMYWYQQDPGMELHLIHYSYGVNSTEKGDLSSESTVSRIRTEHFPLTLESARPSHTSQYLCASSDPGPGGYNEQFFGPGTRLTVL.

The chain couples TRBV5-6 to TRBJ1-1; D unresolved. This CDR3 contains 13 residues. Trimming cost V 0 bases and J 2 bases, with 5 bases left between them. Per germline, CDR1 SGHDT and CDR2 YYEEEE. The CDR3 nucleotides read TGTGCCAGCAGCTTGGCCTATAACACTGAAGCTTTCTTT. Its translation is CASSLAYNTEAFF.

This clonotype was detected a few times. The V call is TRBV29-1, the J call TRBJ1-1; 8 bases are a match to TRBD1. Germline V gene data show CDR1 as SQVTM and CDR2 as ANQGSEA. J was trimmed by 4 bases and V by 8 bases; bases with no gene match: 9. The CDR3 loop spans 13 amino acids. CDR3 coding DNA: TGCAGCATACGGACAGGGTTGGGCACTGAAGCTTTCTTT. Translated: CSIRTGLGTEAFF.

In this sample, this clonotype turned up once. This sequence joins TRBV4-3 and TRBJ2-2; 8 bases align to TRBD2. The length of the CDR3 is 18 residues. Germline CDR1 is LGHNA and CDR2 is YSLEER. The ends lost 0 bases at V and 3 bases at J; junction bases unmatched: 9. CDR3 region: CASSQDSQLAGDTGELFF. CDR3 in DNA: TGCGCCAGCAGCCAAGACTCTCAGCTAGCGGGCGACACCGGGGAGCTGTTTTTT.

The chain is built from TRBV4-1 and TRBJ2-1; D is perhaps TRBD1 (5 bases). Germline CDR1 is MGHRA and CDR2 is YSYEKL. The CDR3 spans 18 residues. V shed 0 bases and J shed 0 bases, with 15 bases lying between them. The CDR3 DNA reads as TGCGCCAGCAGCCAAGAAGGGCTCGATAGGGGCTCCTACAATGAGCAGTTCTTC. It codes for CASSQEGLDRGSYNEQFF.

V is TRBV27 and J is TRBJ2-1; weak D call: TRBD1 (6 bases). Germline V gene data show CDR1 as MNHEY and CDR2 as SMNVEV (reference sequence). V dropped 3 bases and J dropped 8 bases, with 14 bases sitting between them. CDR3 length: 14 amino acids. DNA for the CDR3: TGTGCCAGCAGTTTTAACAGGGCCTTCGATGAGCAGTTCTTC. This encodes CASSFNRAFDEQFF.

V and J are TRBV6-2 or TRBV6-3 and TRBJ2-2; D gene ambiguous. From germline, CDR1 is MNHEY and CDR2 SVGEGT. V lost 5 bases and J lost 7, with 14 bases in between. This CDR3 comprises 14 residues. This CDR3 reads CASSEDSWGGELFF. In DNA, the CDR3 is TGTGCCAGCAGTGAAGATTCCTGGGGCGGGGAGCTGTTTTTT.

This clonotype was recorded a few times. The chain links TRBV12-3 or TRBV12-4 to TRBJ2-5; possibly TRBD2 for D (5 bases). This CDR3 has 12 amino acids. Trimming took 3 bases from V and 11 from J, leaving 13 bases between them. The CDR3 sequence: CASSFGGWEQYF. The CDR3, as DNA: TGTGCCAGCAGTTTTGGTGGATGGGAGCAGTACTTC.

This rearrangement joins TRBV30 to TRBJ2-1; D ambiguous. CDR1 and CDR2 (germline): GTSNPN, SVGIG (reference sequence). This CDR3 region has 13 residues. Between the trimmed V and J ends, which lost 2 bases and 8 bases, there was a span of 13 bases. The CDR3 sequence is CAWSFGRSDEQFF. The CDR3 bases are TGTGCCTGGAGTTTTGGCAGGTCCGATGAGCAGTTCTTC.

V usage is TRBV30 and J usage is TRBJ2-3; weak D call: TRBD1 (6 bases). Germline-derived CDR1 and CDR2 are GTSNPN and SVGIG (reference sequence). The V and J ends lost 0 bases and 3 bases respectively, with 10 bases between them. This CDR3 has 14 residues. In nucleotides, the CDR3 is TGTGCCTGGAGTGTACTGGGGGCGACAGATACGCAGTATTTT. Translation gives CAWSVLGATDTQYF.

This clonotype appeared once. V and J are TRBV20-1 and TRBJ1-5; D is perhaps TRBD1 (6 bases). CDR1 is DFQATT and CDR2 is SNEGSKA in the germline V gene (reference sequence). V was cut by 3 bases and J by 1 base, with 10 bases left in between. CDR3 length: 14 residues. In DNA form, the CDR3 reads TGCAGTGCTAGTGTCAGGGGCAGCAATCAGCCCCAGCATTTT. Translation: CSASVRGSNQPQHF.

For this clonotype: It is likely a read error, because the conserved phenylalanine at the end of the CDR3 is missing. V and J are TRBV7-9 and TRBJ1-2, with 9 bases lining up with TRBD1. V shed 4 bases, J shed 5 bases, and the junction held 8 bases outside the gene matches. Germline V CDR1 and CDR2: SEHNR, FQNEAQ (reference sequence). The CDR3 is 15 amino acids. Here the CDR3 DNA reads TGTGCCAGCAGCTCCGAAACAGGGGGCGCTTATGGCTACACCTTA. Translation: CASSSETGGAYGYTL.

CDR3 residues: CATSRDQGGETQYF. The CDR3 DNA sequence: TGTGCCACCAGCAGAGATCAGGGAGGAGAGACCCAGTACTTC. The chain combines TRBV15 with TRBJ2-7; D may be TRBD2 (6 bases). The J call could be wrong; TRBJ2-5 is a better fit for the DNA end. The CDR3 length is 14 residues. Germline V CDR1 and CDR2: LNHNV, YYDKDF (reference sequence).

The sample holds a few counts of this clonotype. This chain links TRBV9 with TRBJ1-2; a weak D match, TRBD1 (6 bases). CDR3 length: 16 amino acids. V lost 4 bases to trimming and J lost 1 base, with 17 bases between them. Germline assignment: CDR1 SGDLS and CDR2 YYNGEE. The CDR3, as DNA: TGTGCCAGCAGCTCTCTCAGGACAGAGAGTAACTATGGCTACACCTTC. Translated: CASSSLRTESNYGYTF.

The chain couples TRBV29-1 to TRBJ1-2; 9 bases agree with TRBD1. In germline, CDR1 is SQVTM, CDR2 ANQGSEA. The length of the CDR3 is 12 residues. Trimming at V came to 4 bases and at J to 7 bases, leaving 4 bases not matched to a gene. For the CDR3, the DNA is TGCAGCGTTGCCGGACAGGGGTGTGGCTACACCTTC. Translating gives CSVAGQGCGYTF.

V is TRBV24-1 and J is TRBJ2-1; D may be TRBD2 (5 bases). There are 16 residues in the CDR3. Germline V lookup: CDR1 KGHDR, CDR2 SFDVKD. The V end lost 2 bases, the J end lost 5 bases, and 15 bases lay between the germline ends. Written as DNA, the CDR3 is TGTGCCACCAGTGATTCTGTGGCTAGCCTCAACAATGAGCAGTTCTTC. Its translation is CATSDSVASLNNEQFF.

This clonotype showed up just a few times. This sequence joins TRBV20-1 and TRBJ1-6; 9 nucleotides match TRBD1. CDR1 and CDR2 from the germline V gene are DFQATT and SNEGSKA (reference sequence). Unmatched junction bases numbered 9, after V lost 2 bases and J lost 7 bases. This CDR3 comprises 16 residues. CDR3: CSARFGTGTRNSPLHF. CDR3 in DNA: TGCAGTGCTAGATTTGGGACAGGGACAAGGAATTCACCCCTCCACTTT.

This clonotype was seen many times. The V gene is TRBV4-3, the J gene TRBJ2-3; possibly TRBD1 or TRBD2 for D (5 bases each). The ends were cut back, 0 bases at V and 0 bases at J, with 16 bases in the middle. This CDR3 is 18 amino acids long. Germline values: CDR1 LGHNA, CDR2 YSLEER. The CDR3 DNA reads TGCGCCAGCAGCCAAGATCTTTTGGGACGGACTAGCACAGATACGCAGTATTTT. Translated, it gives CASSQDLLGRTSTDTQYF.

The chain employs TRBV19 and TRBJ2-1; D is tentatively TRBD1 or TRBD2 (5 bases each). Trimming took 4 bases from V and 13 from J, leaving 23 bases between them. The CDR3 has 15 amino acids. Germline CDR1 is LNHDA and CDR2 is SQIVND (reference sequence). The CDR3 here is CASSNLRGGQETQFF. The CDR3 DNA is TGTGCCAGTAGTAACCTTCGGGGTGGACAAGAGACCCAGTTCTTC.

V and J are TRBV6-5 and TRBJ1-1, with D maybe TRBD1 (5 bases). This CDR3 spans 15 amino acids. Germline lookup yields CDR1 MNHEY and CDR2 SVGAGI. Trimming cost V 4 bases and J 0 bases, with 12 bases left between them. Written as DNA, the CDR3 is TGTGCCAGCAGTTCGGGAGACAGAATGAACACTGAAGCTTTCTTT. Its protein product is CASSSGDRMNTEAFF.

CDR3 residues: CASSPRTSGIYNEQFF. CDR3 DNA sequence: TGTGCCAGCAGCCCCCGGACTAGCGGTATCTACAATGAGCAGTTCTTC. The V gene is TRBV7-2, the J gene TRBJ2-1, with 10 nucleotides matching TRBD2. The length of the CDR3 is 16 residues. CDR1 is SGHTA and CDR2 is FQGNSA in the germline V gene. V trimming: 5 bases; J trimming: 3 bases; junction bases outside the gene matches: 7.

Only a few counts were recorded for this clonotype. V is TRBV4-2 and J is TRBJ2-7, with D possibly being TRBD2 (6 bases). CDR1 is LGHNA and CDR2 is YNFKEQ in the germline V gene. Trimming pared 3 bases from V and 4 bases from J, leaving 10 bases between. The CDR3 sequence is 13 residues long. CDR3: CASSQLRGYEQYF. The CDR3 DNA is TGTGCCAGCAGCCAGCTCCGGGGGTACGAGCAGTACTTC.

The genes are TRBV6-6 and TRBJ2-3; 8 bases are shared with TRBD1. This CDR3 comprises 17 residues. Germline trimming cut 0 bases from V and 6 bases from J; bases unmatched to any gene: 11. Germline V gives CDR1 MNHNY, CDR2 SVGAGI (reference sequence). The CDR3 reads CASSYSKARTGKDTQYF. The DNA of the CDR3 is TGTGCCAGCAGTTACTCGAAGGCTCGGACAGGGAAGGATACGCAGTATTTT.

The chain links TRBV4-3 to TRBJ2-1, with 10 bases matching TRBD1. V lost 3 bases and J lost 6; bases outside the gene matches: 5. Germline V CDR1 and CDR2: LGHNA, YSLEER. The CDR3 spans 15 residues. The CDR3 region is CASSQGQGISNEQFF. In DNA, the CDR3 is TGCGCCAGCAGCCAGGGACAGGGGATCAGCAATGAGCAGTTCTTC.